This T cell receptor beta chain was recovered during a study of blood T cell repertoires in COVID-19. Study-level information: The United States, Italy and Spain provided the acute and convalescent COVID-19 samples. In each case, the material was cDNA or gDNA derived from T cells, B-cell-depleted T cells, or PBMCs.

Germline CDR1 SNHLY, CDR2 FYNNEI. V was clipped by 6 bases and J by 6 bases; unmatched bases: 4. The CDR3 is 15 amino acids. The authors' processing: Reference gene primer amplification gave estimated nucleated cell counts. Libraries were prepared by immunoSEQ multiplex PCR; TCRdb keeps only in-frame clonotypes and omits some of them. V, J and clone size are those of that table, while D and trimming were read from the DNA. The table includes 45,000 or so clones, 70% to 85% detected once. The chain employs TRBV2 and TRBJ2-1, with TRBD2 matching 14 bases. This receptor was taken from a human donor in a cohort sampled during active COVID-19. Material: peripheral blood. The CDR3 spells CASSYGTSGSNEQFF. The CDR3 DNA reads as TGTGCCAGCAGCTACGGGACTAGCGGGAGCAATGAGCAGTTCTTC.